This T cell receptor (beta chain) was recovered during a study of identical twins. Findings and limits, study-wide: Instead of following the same donors, the conclusions were based on cross-sectional statistical analysis. Invariant MAIT and iNKT cells may have partly biased zero-insertion analyses.

With respect to this clonotype: What it binds is unknown.

This CDR3 is 14 amino acids long. The J segment lost 9 bases and the V segment lost 5 bases, leaving 10 bases of the junction unmatched. Template switching added a universal primer site, and cDNA bore unique molecular identifiers. TCRdb reprocessed the 5' RACE reads with MiXCR, giving one entry per CDR3 protein. Of around 340,000 distinct CDR3 sequences listed, 9% to 15% were seen once; the top ten hold approximately 7.9%. These data were also reused for a study on yellow fever vaccine responses in identical twins. In that study: Twins' vaccine T cell responses reportedly seemed partly convergent and partly personalized.

The sequence came from a woman in her late teens or twenties in good health. The V and J genes are TRBV12-3 or TRBV12-4 and TRBJ2-1, with 7 bases matching TRBD2. The sequenced sample was CD8+ T cells sorted from blood. For the CDR3, the DNA is TGTGCCAGCAGTCCCCAGGGAGGGGCGTTTGAGCAGTTCTTC. Translated, it gives CASSPQGGAFEQFF.